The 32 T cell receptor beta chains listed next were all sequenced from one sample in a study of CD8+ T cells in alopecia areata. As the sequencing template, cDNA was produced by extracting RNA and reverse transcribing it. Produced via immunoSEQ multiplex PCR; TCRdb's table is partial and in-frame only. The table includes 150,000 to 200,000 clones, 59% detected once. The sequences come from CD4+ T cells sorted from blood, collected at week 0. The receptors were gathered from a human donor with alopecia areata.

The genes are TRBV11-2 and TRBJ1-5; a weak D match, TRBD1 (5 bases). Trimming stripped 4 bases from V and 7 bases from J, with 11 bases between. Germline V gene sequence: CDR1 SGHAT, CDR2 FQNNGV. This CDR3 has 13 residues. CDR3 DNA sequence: TGTGCCAGCAGCTCCGGAGGGGTCCAGCCCCAGCATTTT. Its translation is CASSSGGVQPQHF.

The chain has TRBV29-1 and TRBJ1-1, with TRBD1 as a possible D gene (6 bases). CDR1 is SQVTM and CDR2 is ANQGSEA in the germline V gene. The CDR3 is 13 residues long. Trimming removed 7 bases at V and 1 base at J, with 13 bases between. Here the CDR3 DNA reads TGCAGCGCCGCCGGGACAAAGAACACTGAAGCTTTCTTT. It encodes CSAAGTKNTEAFF.

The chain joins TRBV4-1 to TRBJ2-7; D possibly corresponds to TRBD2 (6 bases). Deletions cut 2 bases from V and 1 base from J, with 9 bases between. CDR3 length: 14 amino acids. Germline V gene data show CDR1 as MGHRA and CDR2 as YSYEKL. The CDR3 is CASSQPGLSYEQYF. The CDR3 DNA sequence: TGCGCCAGCAGCCAACCGGGACTTTCCTACGAGCAGTACTTC.

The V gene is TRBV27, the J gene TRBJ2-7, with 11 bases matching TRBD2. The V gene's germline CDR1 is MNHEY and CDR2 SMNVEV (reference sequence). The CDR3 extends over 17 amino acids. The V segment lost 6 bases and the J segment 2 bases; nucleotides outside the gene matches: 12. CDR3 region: CASSRSASGGTPYEQYF. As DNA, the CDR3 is TGTGCCAGCAGCCGGAGTGCTAGCGGGGGGACCCCCTACGAGCAGTACTTC.

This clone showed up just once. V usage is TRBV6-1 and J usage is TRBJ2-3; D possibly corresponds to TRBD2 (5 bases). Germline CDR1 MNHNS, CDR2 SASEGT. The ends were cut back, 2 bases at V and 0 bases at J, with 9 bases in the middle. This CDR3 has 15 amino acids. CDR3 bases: TGTGCCAGCAGTGAATTGGCTAGCAGCACAGATACGCAGTATTTT. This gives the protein CASSELASSTDTQYF.

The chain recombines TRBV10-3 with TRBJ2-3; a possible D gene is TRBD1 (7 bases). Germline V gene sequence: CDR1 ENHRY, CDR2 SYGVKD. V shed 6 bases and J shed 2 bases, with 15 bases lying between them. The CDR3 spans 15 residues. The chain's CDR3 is CAIRAGQPYTDTQYF. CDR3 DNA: TGTGCCATCAGGGCGGGACAGCCTTACACAGATACGCAGTATTTT.

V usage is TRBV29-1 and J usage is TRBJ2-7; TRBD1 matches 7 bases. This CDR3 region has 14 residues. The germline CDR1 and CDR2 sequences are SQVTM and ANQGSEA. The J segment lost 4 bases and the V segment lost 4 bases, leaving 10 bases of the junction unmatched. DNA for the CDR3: TGCAGCGTTGTGGCCGACAGGGTAGTATACGAGCAGTACTTC. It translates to CSVVADRVVYEQYF.

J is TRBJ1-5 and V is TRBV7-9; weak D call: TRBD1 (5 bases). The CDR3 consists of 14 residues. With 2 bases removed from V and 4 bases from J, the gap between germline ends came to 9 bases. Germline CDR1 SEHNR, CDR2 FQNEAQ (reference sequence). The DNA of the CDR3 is TGTGCCAGCAGCTTAACAGGCCCAAATCAGCCCCAGCATTTT. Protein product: CASSLTGPNQPQHF.

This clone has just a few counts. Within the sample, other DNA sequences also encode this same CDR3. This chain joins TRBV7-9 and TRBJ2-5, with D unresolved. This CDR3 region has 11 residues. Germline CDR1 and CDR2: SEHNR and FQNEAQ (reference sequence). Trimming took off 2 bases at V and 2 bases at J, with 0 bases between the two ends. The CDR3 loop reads CASSLQETQYF. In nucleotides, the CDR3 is TGTGCCAGCAGCTTACAAGAGACCCAGTACTTC.

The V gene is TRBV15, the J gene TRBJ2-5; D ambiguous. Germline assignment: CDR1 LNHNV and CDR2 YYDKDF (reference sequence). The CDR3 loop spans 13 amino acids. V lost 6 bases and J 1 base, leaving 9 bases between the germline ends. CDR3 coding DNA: TGTGCCACCAGTATGAAACGCCAAGAGACCCAGTACTTC. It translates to CATSMKRQETQYF.

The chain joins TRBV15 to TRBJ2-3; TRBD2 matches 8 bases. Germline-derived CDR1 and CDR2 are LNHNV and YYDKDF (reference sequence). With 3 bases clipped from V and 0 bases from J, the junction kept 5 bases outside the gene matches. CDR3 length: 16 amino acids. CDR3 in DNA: TGTGCCACCAGCAGCGGGGGGGGATTAAGCACAGATACGCAGTATTTT. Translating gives CATSSGGGLSTDTQYF.

This CDR3 is CASGRDRGKNTEAFF. CDR3 DNA sequence: TGCGCCAGCGGCCGGGACAGGGGAAAGAACACTGAAGCTTTCTTT. The chain recombines TRBV5-1 with TRBJ1-1, with TRBD1 matching over 10 bases. J gave up 1 base and V 7 bases, and 7 bases lay outside the gene matches. The germline V gene encodes CDR1 SGHRS and CDR2 YFSETQ. This CDR3 is built from 15 residues.

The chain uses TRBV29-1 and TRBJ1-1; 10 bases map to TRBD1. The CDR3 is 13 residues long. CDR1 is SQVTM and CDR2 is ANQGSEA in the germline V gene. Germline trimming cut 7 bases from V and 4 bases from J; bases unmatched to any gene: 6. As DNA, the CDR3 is TGCAGCGGTCGGACAGGGGGGATCACTGAAGCTTTCTTT. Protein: CSGRTGGITEAFF.

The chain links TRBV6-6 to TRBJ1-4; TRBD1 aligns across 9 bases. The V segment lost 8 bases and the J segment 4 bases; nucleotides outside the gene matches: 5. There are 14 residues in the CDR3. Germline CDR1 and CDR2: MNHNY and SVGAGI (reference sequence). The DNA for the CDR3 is TGTGCCAGCTCCGCGGGACAGGGTAATGAAAAACTGTTTTTT. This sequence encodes CASSAGQGNEKLFF.

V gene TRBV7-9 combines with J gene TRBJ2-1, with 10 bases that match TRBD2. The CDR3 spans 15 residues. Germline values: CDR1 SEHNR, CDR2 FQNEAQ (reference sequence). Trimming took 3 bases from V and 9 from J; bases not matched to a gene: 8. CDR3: CASSFGAGGPVEQFF. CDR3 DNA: TGTGCCAGCAGCTTTGGAGCGGGGGGGCCTGTTGAGCAGTTCTTC. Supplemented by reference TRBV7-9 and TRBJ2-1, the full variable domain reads DTGVSQNPRHKITKRGQNVTFRCDPISEHNRLYWYRQTLGQGPEFLTYFQNEAQLEKSRLLSDRFSAERPKGSFSTLEIQRTEQGDSAMYLCASSFGAGGPVEQFFGPGTRLTVL.

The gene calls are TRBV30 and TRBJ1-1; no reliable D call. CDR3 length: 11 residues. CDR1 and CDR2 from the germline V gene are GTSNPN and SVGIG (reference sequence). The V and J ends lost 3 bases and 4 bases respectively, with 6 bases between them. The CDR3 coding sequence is TGTGCCTGGAGCCGGGCCACTGAAGCTTTCTTT. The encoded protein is CAWSRATEAFF.

The CDR3 region is CASSSQGQGNGYTF. CDR3 coding DNA: TGCGCCAGCAGCTCGCAGGGACAGGGGAATGGCTACACCTTC. V is TRBV5-1 and J is TRBJ1-2; TRBD1 matches 10 bases. CDR3 length: 14 amino acids. V was pared by 3 bases and J by 6 bases, with 5 bases of the junction left unmatched. Germline-derived CDR1 and CDR2 are SGHRS and YFSETQ. The full variable domain, with the rest looked up from reference TRBV5-1 and TRBJ1-2, is KAGVTQTPRYLIKTRGQQVTLSCSPISGHRSVSWYQQTPGQGLQFLFEYFSETQRNKGNFPGRFSGRQFSNSRSEMNVSTLELGDSALYLCASSSQGQGNGYTFGSGTRLTVV.

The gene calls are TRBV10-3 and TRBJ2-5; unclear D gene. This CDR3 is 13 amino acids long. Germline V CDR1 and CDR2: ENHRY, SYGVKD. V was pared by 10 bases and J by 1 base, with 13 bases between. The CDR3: CATSLRVQETQYF. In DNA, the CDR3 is TGTGCCACCAGCCTTCGGGTCCAAGAGACCCAGTACTTC.

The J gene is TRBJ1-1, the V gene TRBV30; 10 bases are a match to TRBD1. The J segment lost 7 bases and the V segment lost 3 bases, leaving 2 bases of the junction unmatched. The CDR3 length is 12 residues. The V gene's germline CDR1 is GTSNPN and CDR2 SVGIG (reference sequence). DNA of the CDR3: TGTGCCTGGAGGAGGGACAGGGGTGAAGCTTTCTTT. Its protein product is CAWRRDRGEAFF.

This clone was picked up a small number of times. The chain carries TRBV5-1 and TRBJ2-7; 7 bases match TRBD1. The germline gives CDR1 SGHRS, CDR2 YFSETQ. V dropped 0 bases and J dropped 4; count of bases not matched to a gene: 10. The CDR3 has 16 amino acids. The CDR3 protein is CASSLEPRDRSYEQYF. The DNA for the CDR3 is TGCGCCAGCAGCTTGGAGCCCCGGGACAGATCATACGAGCAGTACTTC. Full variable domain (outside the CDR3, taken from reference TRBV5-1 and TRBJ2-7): KAGVTQTPRYLIKTRGQQVTLSCSPISGHRSVSWYQQTPGQGLQFLFEYFSETQRNKGNFPGRFSGRQFSNSRSEMNVSTLELGDSALYLCASSLEPRDRSYEQYFGPGTRLTVT.

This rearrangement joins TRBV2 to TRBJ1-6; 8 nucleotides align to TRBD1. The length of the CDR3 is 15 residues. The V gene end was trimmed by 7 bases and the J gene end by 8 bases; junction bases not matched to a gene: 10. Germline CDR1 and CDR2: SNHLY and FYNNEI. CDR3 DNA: TGTGCCAGCACGCAGGGGGCGTCCGGGTATTCACCCCTCCACTTT. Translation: CASTQGASGYSPLHF.

For the CDR3, the DNA is TGTGCCAGCTCGAAGGCAGGGCGTGACAATGAGCAGTTCTTC. Protein product: CASSKAGRDNEQFF. This chain links TRBV7-9 with TRBJ2-1; D might be TRBD1 (5 bases). Germline V gives CDR1 SEHNR, CDR2 FQNEAQ (reference sequence). Trimming removed 8 bases at V and 5 bases at J, with 16 bases between. The CDR3 spans 14 residues.

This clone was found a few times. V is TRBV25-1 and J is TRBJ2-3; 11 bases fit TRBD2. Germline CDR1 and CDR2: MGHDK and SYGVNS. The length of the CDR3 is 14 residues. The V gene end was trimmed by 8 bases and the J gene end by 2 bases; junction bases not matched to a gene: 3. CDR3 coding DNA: TGTGCCAGCCGTAGCGGGGGGGTCACAGATACGCAGTATTTT. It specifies CASRSGGVTDTQYF. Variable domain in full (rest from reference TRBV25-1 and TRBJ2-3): EADIYQTPRYLVIGTGKKITLECSQTMGHDKMYWYQQDPGMELHLIHYSYGVNSTEKGDLSSESTVSRIRTEHFPLTLESARPSHTSQYLCASRSGGVTDTQYFGPGTRLTVL.

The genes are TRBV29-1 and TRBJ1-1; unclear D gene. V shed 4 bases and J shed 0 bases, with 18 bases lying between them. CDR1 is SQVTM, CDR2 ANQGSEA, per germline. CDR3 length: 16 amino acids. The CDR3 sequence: CSVARRLVPLNTEAFF. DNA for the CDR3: TGCAGCGTTGCTCGCCGGTTGGTGCCCCTGAACACTGAAGCTTTCTTT.

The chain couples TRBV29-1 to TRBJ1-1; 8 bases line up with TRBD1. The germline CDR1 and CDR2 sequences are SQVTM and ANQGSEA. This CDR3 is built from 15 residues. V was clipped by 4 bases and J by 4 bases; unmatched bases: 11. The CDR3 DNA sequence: TGCAGCGTTGTGAGACGGGGACAGGCTGGCACTGAAGCTTTCTTT. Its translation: CSVVRRGQAGTEAFF.

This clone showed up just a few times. In nucleotides, the CDR3 is TGCGCCAGCAGCCCTCGGACAGGGGCTGATTCACCCCTCCACTTT. Its translation: CASSPRTGADSPLHF. The chain uses TRBV5-1 and TRBJ1-6; 9 positions match TRBD1. Germline CDR1 reads SGHRS; CDR2 reads YFSETQ. V trimming: 4 bases; J trimming: 8 bases; junction bases outside the gene matches: 7. The CDR3 runs 15 residues.

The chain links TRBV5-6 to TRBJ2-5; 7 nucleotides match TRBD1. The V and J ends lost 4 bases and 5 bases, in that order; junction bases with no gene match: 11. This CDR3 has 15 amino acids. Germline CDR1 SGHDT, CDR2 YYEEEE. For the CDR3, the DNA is TGTGCCAGCAGCCAGACAGACAGGGTCCTGGAGACCCAGTACTTC. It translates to CASSQTDRVLETQYF.

The CDR3: CAISESGRVETQYF. The CDR3 bases are TGTGCCATCAGTGAGTCGGGGCGTGTAGAGACCCAGTACTTC. The chain links TRBV10-3 to TRBJ2-5; tentative D call: TRBD1 (5 bases). Trimming left V 0 bases short and J 4 bases short, with 9 bases between. CDR1 is ENHRY, CDR2 SYGVKD, per germline. The CDR3 is 14 residues long.

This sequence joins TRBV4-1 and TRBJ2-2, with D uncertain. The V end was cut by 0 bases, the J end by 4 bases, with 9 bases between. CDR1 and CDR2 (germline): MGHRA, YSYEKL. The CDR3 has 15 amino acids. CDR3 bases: TGCGCCAGCAGCCAAGATCGATTGGGCACCGGGGAGCTGTTTTTT. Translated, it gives CASSQDRLGTGELFF.

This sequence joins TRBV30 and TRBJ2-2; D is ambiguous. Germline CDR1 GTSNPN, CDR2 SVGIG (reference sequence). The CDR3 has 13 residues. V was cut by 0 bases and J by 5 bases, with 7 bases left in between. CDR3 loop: CAWSVVVTGELFF. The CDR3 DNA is TGTGCCTGGAGTGTAGTGGTGACCGGGGAGCTGTTTTTT. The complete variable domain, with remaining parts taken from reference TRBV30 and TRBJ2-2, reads SQTIHQWPATLVQPVGSPLSLECTVEGTSNPNLYWYRQAAGRGLQLLFYSVGIGQISSEVPQNLSASRPQDRQFILSSKKLLLSDSGFYLCAWSVVVTGELFFGEGSRLTVL.

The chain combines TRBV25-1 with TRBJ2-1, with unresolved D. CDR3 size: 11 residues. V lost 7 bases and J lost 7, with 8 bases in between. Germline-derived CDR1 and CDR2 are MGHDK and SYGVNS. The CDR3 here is CASTQWNEQFF. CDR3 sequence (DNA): TGTGCCAGCACACAGTGGAATGAGCAGTTCTTC.

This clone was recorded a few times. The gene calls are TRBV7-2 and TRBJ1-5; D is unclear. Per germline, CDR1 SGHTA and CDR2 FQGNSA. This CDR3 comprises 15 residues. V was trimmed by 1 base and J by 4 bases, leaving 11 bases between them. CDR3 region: CASSLGSATNQPQHF. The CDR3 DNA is TGTGCCAGCAGCTTAGGGTCTGCTACTAATCAGCCCCAGCATTTT.